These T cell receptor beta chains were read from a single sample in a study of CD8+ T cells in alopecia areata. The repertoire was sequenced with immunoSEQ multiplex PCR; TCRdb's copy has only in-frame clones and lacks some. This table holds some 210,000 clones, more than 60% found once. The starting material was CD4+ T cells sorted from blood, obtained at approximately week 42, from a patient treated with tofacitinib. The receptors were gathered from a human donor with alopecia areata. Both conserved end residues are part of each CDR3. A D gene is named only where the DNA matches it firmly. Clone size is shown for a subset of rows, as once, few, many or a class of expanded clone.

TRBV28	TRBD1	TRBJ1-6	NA	CASSSAEGQNNSPLHF	TGTGCCAGCAGTTCAGCCGAGGGACAGAATAATTCACCCCTCCACTTT
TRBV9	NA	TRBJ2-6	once	CASSHGSSGANVLTF	TGTGCCAGCAGCCACGGGAGCTCTGGGGCCAACGTCCTGACTTTC
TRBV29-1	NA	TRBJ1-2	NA	CSVVSDGNYGYTF	TGCAGCGTTGTATCCGACGGAAACTATGGCTACACCTTC
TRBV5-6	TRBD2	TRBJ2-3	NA	CASIGTSISDTQYF	TGTGCCAGCATCGGGACTAGCATCTCGGATACGCAGTATTTT
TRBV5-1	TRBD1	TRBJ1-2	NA	CASSPGQGVFGYTF	TGCGCCAGCAGCCCAGGACAGGGTGTCTTTGGCTACACCTTC
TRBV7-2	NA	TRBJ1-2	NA	CASSLFGPDGYTF	TGTGCCAGCAGCTTATTTGGGCCAGATGGCTACACCTTC
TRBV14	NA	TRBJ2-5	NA	CASSQGPARQETQYF	TGTGCCAGCAGCCAAGGACCGGCTAGACAAGAGACCCAGTACTTC
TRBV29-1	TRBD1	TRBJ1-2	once	CSTTGTGGFGYTF	TGCAGCACCACCGGGACAGGGGGCTTTGGCTACACCTTC
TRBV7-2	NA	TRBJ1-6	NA	CASSLGLRRGSYNSPLHF	TGTGCCAGCAGCTTAGGTCTGAGGCGGGGCTCCTATAATTCACCCCTCCACTTT
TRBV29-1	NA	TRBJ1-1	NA	CSAQAGERAEAFF	TGCAGCGCTCAGGCCGGGGAGAGGGCTGAAGCTTTCTTT
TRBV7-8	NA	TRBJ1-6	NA	CASSLARPTSSYNSPLHF	TGTGCCAGCAGCTTAGCGAGGCCCACGAGCTCCTATAATTCACCCCTCCACTTT
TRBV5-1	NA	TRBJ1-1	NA	CASSSDGNTEAFF	TGCGCCAGCAGCTCTGACGGAAACACTGAAGCTTTCTTT
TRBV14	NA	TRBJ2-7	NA	CASSQFPGGPYEQYF	TGTGCCAGCAGCCAATTCCCCGGTGGGCCCTACGAGCAGTACTTC
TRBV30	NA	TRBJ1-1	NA	CAWSRGMNTEAFF	TGTGCCTGGAGTAGAGGCATGAACACTGAAGCTTTCTTT
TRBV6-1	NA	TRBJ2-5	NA	CASGDRKETQYF	TGTGCCAGCGGAGACAGAAAAGAGACCCAGTACTTC
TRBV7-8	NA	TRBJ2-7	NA	CASSLIFDEQYF	TGTGCCAGCAGCTTAATTTTCGACGAGCAGTACTTC
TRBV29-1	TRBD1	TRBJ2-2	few	CSAEGQGATGELFF	TGCAGCGCCGAGGGGCAGGGGGCGACCGGGGAGCTGTTTTTT
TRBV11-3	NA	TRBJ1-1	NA	CASSPLVGGNTEAFF	TGTGCCAGCAGCCCACTAGTAGGAGGTAACACTGAAGCTTTCTTT
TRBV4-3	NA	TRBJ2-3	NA	CASSQEKGRVGTDTQYF	TGCGCCAGCAGCCAAGAGAAGGGCAGGGTGGGGACAGATACGCAGTATTTT
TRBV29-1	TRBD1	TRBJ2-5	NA	CSVERDRVVETQYF	TGCAGCGTTGAGCGGGACAGGGTGGTAGAGACCCAGTACTTC
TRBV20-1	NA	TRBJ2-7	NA	CSARDPYEQYF	TGCAGTGCTAGAGATCCCTACGAGCAGTACTTC
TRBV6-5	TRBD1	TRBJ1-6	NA	CASSYSGQDNSPLHF	TGTGCCAGCAGTTACTCGGGACAGGATAATTCACCCCTCCACTTT
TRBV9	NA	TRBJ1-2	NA	CASSSRVYGYTF	TGTGCCAGCAGCTCCAGAGTGTATGGCTACACCTTC
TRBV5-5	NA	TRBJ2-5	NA	CASSLLQETQYF	TGTGCCAGCAGCTTATTACAAGAGACCCAGTACTTC
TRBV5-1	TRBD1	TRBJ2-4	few	CASSPQQGDIQYF	TGCGCCAGCAGCCCCCAGCAGGGGGACATTCAGTACTTC
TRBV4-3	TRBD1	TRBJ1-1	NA	CASSQGQGVRSEAFF	TGCGCCAGCAGCCAAGGACAGGGAGTTCGTTCTGAAGCTTTCTTT
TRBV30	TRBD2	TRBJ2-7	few	CAWEGLADQQYF	TGTGCCTGGGAGGGACTAGCGGATCAGCAGTACTTC
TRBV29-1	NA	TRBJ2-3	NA	CSVDDSITEDTQYF	TGCAGCGTTGATGACTCAATCACTGAGGATACGCAGTATTTT
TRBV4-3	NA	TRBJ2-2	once	CASSQDSQAVTGELFF	TGCGCCAGCAGCCAAGATAGTCAGGCCGTGACCGGGGAGCTGTTTTTT
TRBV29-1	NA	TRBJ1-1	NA	CSVVARLNTEAFF	TGCAGCGTTGTTGCCAGGTTGAACACTGAAGCTTTCTTT
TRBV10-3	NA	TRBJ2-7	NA	CAISESTLAYEQYF	TGTGCCATCAGTGAGTCGACGTTGGCGTACGAGCAGTACTTC
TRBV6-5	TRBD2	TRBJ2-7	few	CASSYSGLASSYEQYF	TGTGCCAGCAGTTACTCCGGACTAGCCTCCTCCTACGAGCAGTACTTC
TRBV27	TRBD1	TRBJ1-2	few	CASSHGTGGYGYTF	TGTGCCAGCAGCCACGGAACAGGGGGCTATGGCTACACCTTC
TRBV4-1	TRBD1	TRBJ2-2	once	CASSQGSGGFDGELFF	TGCGCCAGCAGCCAAGGATCAGGGGGCTTTGACGGGGAGCTGTTTTTT
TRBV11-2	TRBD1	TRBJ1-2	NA	CASSVNRGIPLYGYTF	TGTGCCAGCAGCGTAAACAGGGGCATACCCCTCTATGGCTACACCTTC
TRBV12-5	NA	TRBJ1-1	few	CASGLRQLSTEAFF	TGTGCTAGTGGTTTAAGGCAGCTGAGCACTGAAGCTTTCTTT
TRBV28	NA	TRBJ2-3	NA	CASVPPSRQVGTDTQYF	TGTGCCAGCGTCCCACCCTCAAGACAGGTCGGGACAGATACGCAGTATTTT
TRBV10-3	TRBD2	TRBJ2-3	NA	CAISEPRTSLDHTDTQYF	TGTGCCATCAGTGAGCCGCGGACTAGCCTCGACCACACAGATACGCAGTATTTT
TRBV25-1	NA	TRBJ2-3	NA	CASSEGTTDTQYF	TGTGCCAGCAGTGAAGGGACCACAGATACGCAGTATTTT
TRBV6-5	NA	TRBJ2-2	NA	CASSLHRDTHTGELFF	TGTGCCAGCAGTTTGCACCGGGACACACACACCGGGGAGCTGTTTTTT
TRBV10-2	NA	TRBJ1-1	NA	CASSVVNTEAFF	TGCGCCAGCAGTGTCGTGAACACTGAAGCTTTCTTT
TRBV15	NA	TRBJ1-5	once	CATSRPKGGGSNQPQHF	TGTGCCACCAGCAGACCTAAGGGAGGCGGTAGCAATCAGCCCCAGCATTTT
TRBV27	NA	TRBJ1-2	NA	CASSSHRAYSSYGYTF	TGTGCCAGCAGTTCCCATAGGGCGTACAGCAGCTATGGCTACACCTTC
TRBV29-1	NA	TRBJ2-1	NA	CSVVEVVQFF	TGCAGCGTTGTCGAGGTTGTGCAGTTCTTC
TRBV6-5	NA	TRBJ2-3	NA	CASRQSGQRTDTQYF	TGTGCCAGCAGACAGTCCGGACAGCGCACAGATACGCAGTATTTT
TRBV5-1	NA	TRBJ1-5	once	CASSFEGKSNQPQHF	TGCGCCAGCAGCTTCGAGGGGAAGAGCAATCAGCCCCAGCATTTT
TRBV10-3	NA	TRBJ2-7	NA	CATTTGSGTFEQYF	TGTGCCACCACCACTGGATCGGGGACCTTCGAGCAGTACTTC